The present T cell receptor beta chain was sequenced within a study of blood T cells in healthy people across ages. For the study at large: Capturing about one barcoded beta molecule per two T cells was achieved by template switching.

A J-beta primer mix and a sample-barcoded 5' primer were used in a second PCR of roughly 7 to 12 cycles. Every single cDNA molecule received a tag from a template-switch adaptor with 12 random nucleotides. MiXCR, run by TCRdb on the 5' RACE reads, gives a single entry per CDR3 protein. The repertoire consists of fewer than 900,000 distinct CDR3 sequences, with around half occurring once and the leading ten covering about 32%. This clonotype was seen many times. V dropped 4 bases and J dropped 7 bases, with 10 bases sitting between them. The CDR3 totals 12 residues. The TCR originated in a woman in her sixties or seventies in good health. The V gene is TRBV12-3 or TRBV12-4, the J gene TRBJ1-1; D gene uncertain. The sample was blood. In DNA form, the CDR3 reads TGTGCCAGCAGTTACGGGAGGTTTGAAGCTTTCTTT. Protein product: CASSYGRFEAFF.